The 9 T cell receptor beta chains below were found in one sample sequenced in a study of T cell clonality in common variable immunodeficiency. This table comes from immunoSEQ multiplex PCR, and its TCRdb copy is limited to in-frame clones, with some not included. Recorded here are around 30,000 clones, none singletons. Overall study results and limits: Reportedly, TCR beta sequences from common variable immunodeficiency showed fewer deletions and N-nucleotide insertions.

Which antigens these TCRs recognize remains unknown. Specimen: peripheral blood mononuclear cells. The receptors stem from a human donor with common variable immunodeficiency.

About this clone itself: The CDR3 goes on 3 residues after the read ends, and that part is filled in from the germline J gene. The V call is TRBV18, the J call TRBJ2-5; D unresolved. This CDR3 is built from 15 residues. Trimming stripped 2 bases from V and 1 base from J, with 11 bases between. CDR1 is KGHSH and CDR2 is LQKENI in the germline V gene. The CDR3 spells CASSPVRLTQETQYF. CDR3 DNA (partial): TGTGCCAGCTCACCAGTCAGGCTTACCCAAGAGACC. Based on the CDR3 plus reference TRBV18 and TRBJ2-5, the full variable domain is NAGVMQNPRHLVRRRGQEARLRCSPMKGHSHVYWYRQLPEEGLKFMVYLQKENIIDESGMPKERFSAEFPKEGPSILRIQQVVRGDSAAYFCASSPVRLTQETQYFGPGTRLLVL.

This clone was found many times. The CDR3 goes on 3 residues after the read ends, and that part is filled in from the germline J gene. V usage is TRBV24-1 and J usage is TRBJ2-3; TRBD2 matches at 11 bases. Germline V gene sequence: CDR1 KGHDR, CDR2 SFDVKD. This CDR3 has 17 amino acids. The trim removed 1 base at V and 5 bases at J, leaving 7 bases unmatched. The CDR3 sequence: CATSDFSGGVGIDTQYF. The sequenced part of the CDR3 DNA is TGTGCCACCAGTGATTTTAGCGGGGGGGTTGGAATAGATACG.

This clone was observed a handful of times. The read terminates 3 residues ahead of where the CDR3 ends, so the germline J gene completes it. The genes are TRBV7-2 and TRBJ2-1; TRBD2 aligns across 8 bases. J lost 0 bases, V lost 5 bases, and 3 bases had no gene match. The CDR3 runs to 15 residues. Germline V gene lookup returns CDR1 SGHTA and CDR2 FQGNSA. The CDR3 bases that were read are TGTGCCAGCAGCCTTAGCGGGGTCTCCTACAATGAG. The encoded protein is CASSLSGVSYNE. The CDR3 in its entirety is CASSLSGVSYNEQFF.

Concerning this clone itself: The read is 3 residues too short to cover the CDR3 end, so that end is filled in from the germline J gene. The chain recombines TRBV20-1 with TRBJ2-1; 7 bases line up with TRBD1. This CDR3 is built from 14 residues. V was pared by 3 bases and J by 8 bases, with 10 bases of the junction left unmatched. The germline CDR1 and CDR2 sequences are DFQATT and SNEGSKA (reference sequence). The sequenced part of the CDR3 DNA is TGCAGTGCTAGCGTGGCAGGGGGTTCCCATGAG. It translates to CSASVAGGSHE. The CDR3 in its entirety is CSASVAGGSHEQFF.

A word on this clone: The CDR3 extends 3 residues past the end of the read, so its final part is completed from the germline J gene. The genes are TRBV19 and TRBJ2-7; TRBD1 is a possible D gene (6 bases). The CDR3 is 14 amino acids. The V end was cut by 6 bases, the J end by 1 base, with 13 bases between. Germline CDR1 reads LNHDA; CDR2 reads SQIVND (reference sequence). CDR3 loop: CASRTSDRSYEQYF. CDR3 DNA, as far as it was read: TGTGCCAGTAGGACCTCGGACAGATCCTACGAG.

This clone was found many times. CDR3 DNA, as far as it was read: TGTGCCAGCAGTGGCGTTGGGGCCGAG. Its translation is CASSGVGAE. From start to end, the CDR3 is CASSGVGAEQYF. The chain joins TRBV2 to TRBJ2-7, with D maybe TRBD1 (5 bases). The missing CDR3 end, 3 residues past where the read stops, is filled in from the germline J gene. This CDR3 has 12 residues. Germline CDR1 is SNHLY and CDR2 is FYNNEI. V was trimmed by 4 bases and J by 6 bases, leaving 10 bases between them.

For this clone: The read ends 3 residues before the CDR3 terminus; that terminus is restored from the germline J gene. V and J are TRBV19 and TRBJ2-5; TRBD2 agrees at 8 bases. The CDR3 sequence is 15 residues long. Germline CDR1 and CDR2: LNHDA and SQIVND (reference sequence). Trimming at V came to 5 bases and at J to 5 bases, leaving 10 bases not matched to a gene. CDR3 DNA (partial): TGTGCCAGTAGTCCCGTCTTAGCGGGGAGGGAGACC. This gives the protein CASSPVLAGRET. The CDR3 in full is CASSPVLAGRETQYF. Combining the CDR3 with reference TRBV19 and TRBJ2-5 gives the whole variable domain DGGITQSPKYLFRKEGQNVTLSCEQNLNHDAMYWYRQDPGQGLRLIYYSQIVNDFQKGDIAEGYSVSREKKESFPLTVTSAQKNPTAFYLCASSPVLAGRETQYFGPGTRLLVL.

This clone was recorded many times. Coverage ceases 3 residues before the CDR3 finishes, and the germline J gene fills in the end. V gene TRBV5-4 combines with J gene TRBJ2-3; 8 bases are shared with TRBD1. The CDR3 has 15 amino acids. In germline, CDR1 is SGHNT, CDR2 YYREEE (reference sequence). The V gene end was trimmed by 4 bases and the J gene end by 1 base; junction bases not matched to a gene: 5. The CDR3: CASSPAGQGTDTQYF. CDR3 bases read: TGTGCCAGCAGCCCGGCGGGACAGGGCACAGATACG.

This clone was observed at least ten times. With the read ending 3 residues before the CDR3 end, the germline J gene is used to fill in that end. The chain couples TRBV7-3 to TRBJ1-1; TRBD1 agrees at 8 bases. This CDR3 is built from 13 residues. The J segment lost 3 bases and the V segment lost 3 bases, leaving 0 bases of the junction unmatched. The germline V gene has CDR1 SGHTA and CDR2 FQGTGA. Incomplete CDR3 DNA: TGTGCCAGCAGCTTGGACAGGGACACTGAA. The encoded protein is CASSLDRDTE. The whole CDR3 reads CASSLDRDTEAFF.